The clone carrying this T cell receptor (beta chain) was counted a single time. Profiling relied on immunoSEQ multiplex PCR, and the TCRdb table lists in-frame clones only, not all of them. The table has 100,000 to 110,000 clones, roughly 90% seen once. This sample is drawn from a study of T cell changes during pregnancy in multiple sclerosis. The CDR3 spans 15 residues. J gave up 4 bases and V 7 bases, and 4 bases lay outside the gene matches. Germline lookup yields CDR1 SGHTA and CDR2 FQGNSA. The sample was peripheral blood, taken after pregnancy. The chain couples TRBV7-2 to TRBJ2-1; 13 positions agree with TRBD2. The receptor comes from a female donor with multiple sclerosis, enrolled in a pregnancy study. CDR3 DNA: TGTGCCAGCACCGGACTAGCGGGGGTTTACAATGAGCAGTTCTTC. Amino acids: CASTGLAGVYNEQFF.